These T cell receptor beta chains were read from a single sample in a study of human T cells and chemical hapten exposure. Each CDR3 protein gets one entry after TCRdb re-called the RACE reads with MiXCR. Of some 50,000 distinct CDR3 sequences listed, about 4.8% are singletons. The specimen sequenced was whole blood. The receptors derive from a human donor in good health. Some clones in this sample may be carry-over from other donors' samples. Both conserved end residues are part of each CDR3. D genes are given only for firm matches. Rows give clone size only sometimes, using once, few, many, or a class for an expanded clone.

- TRBJ1-4 TRBV5-1 15 many TGCGCCAGCAGCTTTCGACAGGCTACTAATGAAAAACTGTTTTTT CASSFRQATNEKLFF
TRBD2 TRBJ2-1 TRBV27 16 many TGTGCCAGCAGTTCCCTTTCTAGCGGGAGCTCCAATGAGCAGTTCTTC CASSSLSSGSSNEQFF
- TRBJ1-4 TRBV11-3 15 many TGTGCCAGCAGCTTTCTCGGGGGCGCGGGTGAAAAACTGTTTTTT CASSFLGGAGEKLFF
- TRBJ2-5 TRBV10-3 17 many TGTGCCATCAGTGAGTCTAAAATATTCCAGGGACAAGAGACCCAGTACTTC CAISESKIFQGQETQYF
- TRBJ1-5 TRBV23-1 16 many TGCGCCAGCAGTCAATCCAGGGGTGGTGGCAATCAGCCCCAGCATTTT CASSQSRGGGNQPQHF
TRBD2 TRBJ2-2 TRBV4-1 19 - TGCGCCAGCAGCCAAGATCCTCCTAGCGGGAGGCTGAACACCGGGGAGCTGTTTTTT CASSQDPPSGRLNTGELFF
TRBD1 TRBJ1-1 TRBV12-3/TRBV12-4 15 - TGTGCCAGCAGTTTAGGGGGACAGAGAGGCCTTGAAGCTTTCTTT CASSLGGQRGLEAFF
TRBD2 TRBJ2-1 TRBV18 15 - TGTGCCAGCTCCCGCCTAGCGGGAGACGTGGATGAGCAGTTCTTC CASSRLAGDVDEQFF
TRBD1 TRBJ1-6 TRBV2 15 - TGTGCCAGCATCCGGGACAGGGGCTATAATTCACCCCTCCACTTT CASIRDRGYNSPLHF
- TRBJ2-4 TRBV2 16 many TGTGCCAGCAGTGAGCAGGGTTCTCTAGCCAAAAACATTCAGTACTTC CASSEQGSLAKNIQYF
- TRBJ1-1 TRBV12-3/TRBV12-4 13 many TGTGCCAGCAGCTTCCCGGGGGGGACTGAAGCTTTCTTT CASSFPGGTEAFF
- TRBJ2-7 TRBV3-1 13 many TGTGCCAGCAGCCAAGATCTGGCGGCAAGCCAGTACTTC CASSQDLAASQYF
TRBD1 TRBJ2-7 TRBV20-1 14 many TGCAGTGCCCATCCGGGACAGGGTGTCCACGAGCAGTACTTC CSAHPGQGVHEQYF
TRBD2 TRBJ2-1 TRBV19 18 - TGTGCCAGTAGTGCAATCGGGGGGACTAGCGGGATTGGGAATGAGCAGTTCTTC CASSAIGGTSGIGNEQFF
TRBD1 TRBJ2-1 TRBV29-1 12 many TGCAGCGTTGGGTACCAGGGGGCAGGGCAGTTCTTC CSVGYQGAGQFF
TRBD1 TRBJ2-7 TRBV7-7 15 few TGTGCTAGCAGCCAGTTCCCGGGACAGGGGGACGAGCAGTACTTC CASSQFPGQGDEQYF
TRBD2 TRBJ2-7 TRBV4-1 16 many TGCGCCAGCAGCCAACCCTCCGGGACTACACCCTACGAGCAGTACTTC CASSQPSGTTPYEQYF
TRBD2 TRBJ2-2 TRBV6-5 16 many TGTGCCAGCAGTTACTTAATAGCGGGAGGGCCCGGGGAGCTGTTTTTT CASSYLIAGGPGELFF
- TRBJ1-5 TRBV24-1 15 many TGTGCCACCAGTGACGGACAGTGGTCCAATCAGCCCCAGCATTTT CATSDGQWSNQPQHF
TRBD1 TRBJ1-5 TRBV30 16 many TGTGCCTGGAGTGTAGGGGACAGGGGTAGCAATCAGCCCCAGCATTTT CAWSVGDRGSNQPQHF
TRBD2 TRBJ2-1 TRBV28 16 - TGTGCCAGCAGACCTATAGCGGGACTCCGTTACAATGAGCAGTTCTTC CASRPIAGLRYNEQFF
- TRBJ2-7 TRBV20-1 14 many TGCAGTGCTCCCCTGGCAAAGGGGTCCTACGAGCAGTACTTC CSAPLAKGSYEQYF
- TRBJ2-7 TRBV29-1 13 - TGCAGCGTTGAGTGGGCAGGGCGGTACGAGCAGTACTTC CSVEWAGRYEQYF
TRBD1 TRBJ1-4 TRBV7-9 15 many TGTGCCAGCAGCTTATCGACAGGGTGGATTGAAAAACTGTTTTTT CASSLSTGWIEKLFF
TRBD2 TRBJ2-1 TRBV28 13 many TGTGCCAGCAGGCAGCGGGAGGTCGGTGAGCAGTTCTTC CASRQREVGEQFF
TRBD2 TRBJ2-3 TRBV7-9 17 many TGTGCCAGCAGCTTAGGTGGTAGCGGGGGAAGCACAGATACGCAGTATTTT CASSLGGSGGSTDTQYF
- TRBJ2-5 TRBV3-1 15 - TGTGCCAGCAGCCATTACGCAGGGCCCCAAGAGACCCAGTACTTC CASSHYAGPQETQYF
- TRBJ2-3 TRBV14 16 many TGTGCCAGCAGCCCCTACCACTTGGACGGCCCAGATACGCAGTATTTT CASSPYHLDGPDTQYF
TRBD2 TRBJ2-1 TRBV3-1 16 many TGTGCCAGCAGCCTGTCCTTCGGGACTAGTCGCAATGAGCAGTTCTTC CASSLSFGTSRNEQFF